A single sample is the source of the 24 T cell receptor beta chains below, sequenced in a study of T cell repertoires in cytomegalovirus infection. A single record per CDR3 protein comes from TCRdb applying MiXCR to the reads. The sample holds approximately 140,000 distinct CDR3 sequences, under 8.5% seen once. The sample consisted of PBMCs. The receptor source for this set is a human donor in good health (CMV status not recorded). Some clones in this sample may be carry-over from other donors' samples.

This clonotype has at least ten counts. This chain uses TRBV28 with TRBJ1-1; D is uncertain. Germline V gene sequence: CDR1 MDHEN, CDR2 SYDVKM. V was trimmed by 6 bases and J by 0 bases, leaving 8 bases between them. The CDR3 totals 13 residues. The DNA of the CDR3 is TGTGCCAGCAGCCGGACGATGAACACTGAAGCTTTCTTT. It yields the protein CASSRTMNTEAFF.

This clonotype was counted at least ten times. The rearrangement joins TRBV20-1 to TRBJ2-3; TRBD2 agrees at 16 bases. With V trimmed by 2 bases and J by 3 bases, 8 bases remained unmatched. CDR3 size: 18 residues. CDR1 is DFQATT, CDR2 SNEGSKA, per germline (reference sequence). The CDR3 DNA sequence: TGCAGTGCTAGACAACCTGTGGGACTAGCGGGGGGGACAGATACGCAGTATTTT. As protein: CSARQPVGLAGGTDTQYF.

This clonotype was counted at least ten times. The chain has TRBV29-1 and TRBJ1-1, with D perhaps TRBD1 (5 bases). The germline V gene has CDR1 SQVTM and CDR2 ANQGSEA. The V and J ends lost 3 bases and 12 bases respectively, with 20 bases between them. The CDR3 sequence is 13 residues long. CDR3 protein: CSVDPARAGVSFF. DNA of the CDR3: TGCAGCGTTGACCCGGCCCGAGCGGGGGTGTCTTTCTTT.

This clonotype was seen more than once but under ten times. This rearrangement joins TRBV13 to TRBJ2-3; TRBD1 is a possible D gene (7 bases). CDR1 PRHDT and CDR2 FYEKMQ come from the germline V gene (reference sequence). Trimming took off 6 bases at V and 4 bases at J, with 14 bases between the two ends. This CDR3 has 14 residues. The DNA of the CDR3 is TGTGCCAGCAGGCAGGGGGGTACCTCAGATACGCAGTATTTT. Translation gives CASRQGGTSDTQYF.

The sample holds many counts of this clonotype. The rearrangement uses TRBV28 and TRBJ2-5; D gene ambiguous. The CDR3 loop spans 13 amino acids. Trimming stripped 6 bases from V and 4 bases from J, with 12 bases between. Germline V gives CDR1 MDHEN, CDR2 SYDVKM. The CDR3 protein is CASSSGNPETQYF. CDR3 in DNA: TGTGCCAGCAGCTCGGGTAACCCAGAGACCCAGTACTTC.

In this sample, this clonotype turned up many times. The chain recombines TRBV7-8 with TRBJ2-7; maybe TRBD2 (6 bases). In germline, CDR1 is SGHVS, CDR2 FQNEAQ. The CDR3 runs 15 residues. V was pared by 7 bases and J by 2 bases, with 18 bases between. The CDR3 here is CASNFDSGRTYEQYF. The CDR3, as DNA: TGTGCCAGCAACTTTGATAGCGGTCGTACCTACGAGCAGTACTTC.

The table lists this clonotype with a few counts. The J gene is TRBJ2-5, the V gene TRBV7-2; 8 bases are shared with TRBD1. Per the germline V gene, CDR1 is SGHTA and CDR2 is FQGNSA. Unmatched junction bases numbered 8, after V lost 10 bases and J lost 1 base. The CDR3 covers 14 residues. CDR3 protein: CATKTGTGQETQYF. The CDR3 DNA follows: TGTGCCACCAAAACCGGGACAGGCCAAGAGACCCAGTACTTC.

In its sample, this clonotype was seen many times. The genes are TRBV7-2 and TRBJ2-2; perhaps TRBD2 as D (6 bases). V gave up 5 bases and J gave up 7 bases, with 17 bases separating them. CDR1 and CDR2 (germline): SGHTA, FQGNSA. The CDR3 extends over 15 amino acids. The CDR3 DNA is TGTGCCAGCAGCGCAACCCGCGGGGATGTCGGGGAGCTGTTTTTT. This codes for CASSATRGDVGELFF.

This clonotype was seen repeatedly, ten times or more. This rearrangement joins TRBV7-6 to TRBJ2-3, with 7 nucleotides matching TRBD2. The CDR3 loop spans 16 amino acids. Trimming removed 7 bases from V and 0 bases from J; junction bases left unmatched: 10. Germline-derived CDR1 and CDR2 are SGHVS and FNYEAQ. The DNA of the CDR3 is TGTGCCAGCACCCTGGGGAGCGGGACTAGCACAGATACGCAGTATTTT. This codes for CASTLGSGTSTDTQYF.

This clonotype appeared a few times. This rearrangement joins TRBV28 to TRBJ1-4; D remains ambiguous. CDR3 size: 14 residues. V was shortened by 2 bases and J by 8 bases, with 12 bases between the two germline ends. The germline CDR1 and CDR2 sequences are MDHEN and SYDVKM. CDR3 DNA: TGTGCCAGCAGTTTAAGGAACCGAGGAGAAAAACTGTTTTTT. Translation: CASSLRNRGEKLFF.

This clonotype has at least ten counts. The chain carries TRBV27 and TRBJ2-7; 8 nucleotides agree with TRBD1. Per germline, CDR1 MNHEY and CDR2 SMNVEV (reference sequence). J was trimmed by 4 bases and V by 3 bases; bases with no gene match: 2. This CDR3 contains 13 residues. The CDR3 loop reads CASSFQGAYEQYF. CDR3 DNA: TGTGCCAGCAGTTTTCAGGGGGCTTACGAGCAGTACTTC.

The table lists this clonotype with many counts. The chain couples TRBV7-3 to TRBJ1-5; possibly TRBD1 for D (6 bases). V lost 5 bases, J lost 5 bases, and 10 bases lay in between. This CDR3 is 13 amino acids long. The V gene's germline CDR1 is SGHTA and CDR2 FQGTGA. Here the CDR3 DNA reads TGTGCCAGCAGCCAAGGGGGGGATCAGCCCCAGCATTTT. Residues: CASSQGGDQPQHF. Filled out from reference TRBV7-3 and TRBJ1-5, the complete variable domain reads GAGVSQTPSNKVTEKGKYVELRCDPISGHTALYWYRQSLGQGPEFLIYFQGTGAADDSGLPNDRFFAVRPEGSVSTLKIQRTERGDSAVYLCASSQGGDQPQHFGDGTRLSIL.

This clonotype appeared many times. V gene TRBV2 combines with J gene TRBJ2-1; no reliable D call. The germline V gene encodes CDR1 SNHLY and CDR2 FYNNEI. The CDR3 loop spans 14 amino acids. Trimming took off 7 bases at V and 0 bases at J, with 10 bases between the two ends. In nucleotides, the CDR3 is TGTGCCAGCATCGCCAGGATCTCCTACAATGAGCAGTTCTTC. Translating gives CASIARISYNEQFF.

In its sample, this clonotype was seen a few times. The J gene is TRBJ1-2, the V gene TRBV28; D perhaps matches TRBD1 (6 bases). Per the germline V gene, CDR1 is MDHEN and CDR2 is SYDVKM. The V and J ends lost 5 bases and 1 base respectively, with 14 bases between them. The CDR3 is 15 residues long. The CDR3 nucleotides are TGTGCCAGCAGTAGTGGTGGGACACTTAACTATGGCTACACCTTC. This codes for CASSSGGTLNYGYTF.

This clonotype was observed a handful of times. The rearrangement links TRBV4-2 to TRBJ2-7; 15 bases are a match to TRBD2. Trimming cost V 1 base and J 0 bases; bases outside gene matches: 4. CDR3 length equals 18 residues. CDR1 is LGHNA, CDR2 YNFKEQ, per germline. The CDR3 spells CASSQGTSGGAYSYEQYF. Written as DNA, the CDR3 is TGTGCCAGCAGCCAAGGGACTAGCGGGGGGGCCTACTCCTACGAGCAGTACTTC.

This clonotype has ten or more counts. The chain uses TRBV28 and TRBJ2-3; 7 bases are shared with TRBD2. The length of the CDR3 is 15 residues. The junction had 10 bases not matched to a gene; V was cut back by 3 bases and J by 7 bases. CDR1 is MDHEN, CDR2 SYDVKM, per germline. CDR3: CASSFVGGVLYTQYF. CDR3 in DNA: TGTGCCAGCAGTTTTGTGGGGGGGGTTCTATATACGCAGTATTTT.

In its sample, this clonotype was seen many times. The chain links TRBV3-1 to TRBJ2-3; D is undetermined. The V gene's germline CDR1 is LGHDT and CDR2 YNNKEL (reference sequence). V lost 3 bases, J lost 2 bases, and 3 bases lay in between. CDR3 size: 12 residues. CDR3: CASSQNTDTQYF. CDR3 coding DNA: TGTGCCAGCAGCCAGAACACAGATACGCAGTATTTT.

The table lists this clonotype with many counts. At one end, the junction sequence differs from germline, possibly due to a read error. This chain links TRBV7-2 with TRBJ2-7; tentatively, D is TRBD1 or TRBD2 (5 bases each). The CDR3 contains 12 residues. Germline loops: CDR1 SGHTA, CDR2 FQGNSA. In DNA form, the CDR3 reads TGTGCCAGCAGCCCAGTCCCCGGGGACCCTCTCTTC. This translates into CASSPVPGDPLF.

A few counts support this clonotype. The J gene is TRBJ1-1, the V gene TRBV15; the D gene is possibly TRBD1 (6 bases). Germline CDR1 reads LNHNV; CDR2 reads YYDKDF (reference sequence). Trimming stripped 6 bases from V and 4 bases from J, with 15 bases between. The CDR3 runs to 14 residues. The CDR3 DNA is TGTGCCACCAGGGCACAGGGCGGTAGCACTGAAGCTTTCTTT. Protein product: CATRAQGGSTEAFF.

At least ten counts were recorded for this clonotype. The chain uses TRBV7-8 and TRBJ2-3; TRBD1 matches 8 bases. This CDR3 region has 16 residues. Germline-derived CDR1 and CDR2 are SGHVS and FQNEAQ. V shed 0 bases, J shed 4 bases, and the junction held 6 bases outside the gene matches. The CDR3 loop is CASSLAAGGGPDTQYF. CDR3 bases: TGTGCCAGCAGCTTAGCTGCAGGGGGCGGCCCAGATACGCAGTATTTT.

There are many counts of this clonotype. This chain connects TRBV7-2 to TRBJ2-1, with D possibly being TRBD2 (5 bases). From germline, CDR1 is SGHTA and CDR2 FQGNSA. The CDR3 extends over 15 amino acids. The V gene lost 5 bases and the J gene lost 0 bases, with 11 bases spanning the gap. This CDR3 is CASSPLGSSYNEQFF. CDR3 in DNA: TGTGCCAGCAGCCCCCTGGGGAGCTCCTACAATGAGCAGTTCTTC.

This clonotype was recorded many times. V gene TRBV6-2 or TRBV6-3 combines with J gene TRBJ2-3, with D hard to call. The CDR3 contains 15 residues. CDR1 is MNHEY, CDR2 SVGEGT, per germline. Trimming stripped 2 bases from V and 1 base from J, with 10 bases between. The DNA of the CDR3 is TGTGCCAGCAGTTACGAGCTCCGCGGCACAGATACGCAGTATTTT. Protein: CASSYELRGTDTQYF.

This clonotype was observed many times. The V call is TRBV7-2, the J call TRBJ1-2; D unclear. Germline loops: CDR1 SGHTA, CDR2 FQGNSA. Trimming removed 5 bases from V and 8 bases from J, with 15 bases in between. The CDR3 has 13 amino acids. CDR3 bases: TGTGCCAGCAGCCCCAGGAGTGTAAGCGGCTACACCTTC. Translating gives CASSPRSVSGYTF.

This clonotype showed up just a few times. This sequence joins TRBV28 and TRBJ2-5; 8 bases line up with TRBD2. The germline V gene has CDR1 MDHEN and CDR2 SYDVKM. The ends lost 4 bases at V and 1 base at J; junction bases unmatched: 5. The CDR3 consists of 15 residues. The CDR3, as DNA: TGTGCCAGCAGTTCGGCGGGGGGTTCCCAAGAGACCCAGTACTTC. Its translation: CASSSAGGSQETQYF.